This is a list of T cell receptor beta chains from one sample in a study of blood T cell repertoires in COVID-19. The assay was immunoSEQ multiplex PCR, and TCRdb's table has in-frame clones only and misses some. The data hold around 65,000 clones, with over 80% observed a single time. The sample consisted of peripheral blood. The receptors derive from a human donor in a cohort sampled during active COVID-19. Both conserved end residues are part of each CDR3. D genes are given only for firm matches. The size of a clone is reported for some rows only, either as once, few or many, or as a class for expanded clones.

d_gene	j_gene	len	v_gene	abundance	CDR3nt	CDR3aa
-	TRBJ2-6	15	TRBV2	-	TGTGCCAGCCGAGTAGCCCTCTCTGGGGCCAACGTCCTGACTTTC	CASRVALSGANVLTF
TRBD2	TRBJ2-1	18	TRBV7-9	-	TGTGCCAGCAGGCCCCCATTTAGACTAGCGGGGAAATGGAATGAGCAGTTCTTC	CASRPPFRLAGKWNEQFF
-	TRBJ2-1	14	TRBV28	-	TGTGCCAGCAGCGCCCTTACAGGGTTCAATGAGCAGTTCTTC	CASSALTGFNEQFF
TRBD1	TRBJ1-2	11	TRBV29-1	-	TGCAGCGTCGACAGGGTTAATGGCTACACCTTC	CSVDRVNGYTF
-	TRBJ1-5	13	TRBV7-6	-	TGTGCCAGCAGCTTAGGCCGGGATCAGCCCCAGCATTTT	CASSLGRDQPQHF
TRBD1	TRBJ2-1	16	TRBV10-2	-	TGCGCCAGCAGACTATCCGGGACAGGGACACGCAATGAGCAGTTCTTC	CASRLSGTGTRNEQFF
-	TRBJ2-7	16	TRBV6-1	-	TGTGCCAGCAGTGTACGACGGACGGGATACTCCTACGAGCAGTACTTC	CASSVRRTGYSYEQYF
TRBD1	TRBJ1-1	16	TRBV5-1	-	TGCGCCAGCAGCCCGGACAGGGGACATATGAACACTGAAGCTTTCTTT	CASSPDRGHMNTEAFF
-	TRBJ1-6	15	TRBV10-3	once	TGTGCCATCAGTGAGTCTGCAGGGAATAATTCACCCCTCCACTTT	CAISESAGNNSPLHF
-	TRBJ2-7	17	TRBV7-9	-	TGTGCCAGCAGCCGTGCGTATGGGACAAGAGGGCTCTACGAGCAGTACTTC	CASSRAYGTRGLYEQYF
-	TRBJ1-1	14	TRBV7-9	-	TGTGCCAGCAGCTTACGGACAGCGAACACTGAAGCTTTCTTT	CASSLRTANTEAFF
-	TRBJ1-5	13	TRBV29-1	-	TGCAGCGTTGTGTCCGGGGGCAATCAGCCCCAGCATTTT	CSVVSGGNQPQHF
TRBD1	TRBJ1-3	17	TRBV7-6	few	TGTGCCAGCAGCCCAAGCCCCCGGACAGGCGCTGGAAACACCATATATTTT	CASSPSPRTGAGNTIYF
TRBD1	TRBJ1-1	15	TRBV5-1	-	TGCGCCAGCAGCAGGAACAGGGGTAGTGGCACTGAAGCTTTCTTT	CASSRNRGSGTEAFF
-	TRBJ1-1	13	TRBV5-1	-	TGCGCCAGCAGCTTGCAACTCAACACTGAAGCTTTCTTT	CASSLQLNTEAFF
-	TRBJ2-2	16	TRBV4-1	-	TGCGCCAGCAGCCAATTTGGGAGCGGTAACACCGGGGAGCTGTTTTTT	CASSQFGSGNTGELFF
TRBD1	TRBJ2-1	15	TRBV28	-	TGTGCCAGCAGCCGGCCCGGGACAGGCTCCAATGAGCAGTTCTTC	CASSRPGTGSNEQFF
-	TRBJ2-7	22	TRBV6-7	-	TGTGCCAGCAGTTACGGCTTAGGCTTCACATTTTTTCCGACAGCCGGATCCTACGAGCAGTACTTC	CASSYGLGFTFFPTAGSYEQYF
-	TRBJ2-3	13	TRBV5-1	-	TGCGCCAGCAGCCCCCCGGTAGCGCATACGCAGTATTTT	CASSPPVAHTQYF
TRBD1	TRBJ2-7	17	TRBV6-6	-	TGTGCCAGCAGTCGGAGCGGTCAGGCGACAGGGACCTACGAGCAGTACTTC	CASSRSGQATGTYEQYF
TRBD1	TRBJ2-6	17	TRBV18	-	TGTGCCAGCTCACTTACAGGGGGCGCCTCTGGGGCCAACGTCCTGACTTTC	CASSLTGGASGANVLTF
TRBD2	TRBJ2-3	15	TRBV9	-	TGTGCCAGCAGTCTCGGACTAGCGGTGACAGATACGCAGTATTTT	CASSLGLAVTDTQYF
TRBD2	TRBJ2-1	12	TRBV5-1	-	TGCGCCAGCAGCACAACTAGCGGTGAGCAGTTCTTC	CASSTTSGEQFF
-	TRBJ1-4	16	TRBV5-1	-	TGCGCCAGCAGTCCAGGACAGTCAACAACTAATGAAAAACTGTTTTTT	CASSPGQSTTNEKLFF
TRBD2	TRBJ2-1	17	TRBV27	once	TGTGCCAGCAGTTCACCCCGGGGGACTAGCGGGAGACATGAGCAGTTCTTC	CASSSPRGTSGRHEQFF
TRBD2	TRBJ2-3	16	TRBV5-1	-	TGCGCCAGCAGCTTGGTCCTAGCGGGGGGGCGAGGTACGCAGTATTTT	CASSLVLAGGRGTQYF
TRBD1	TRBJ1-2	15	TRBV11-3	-	TGTGCCAGCAGCAGACGGGCAGGGGGTAACTATGGCTACACCTTC	CASSRRAGGNYGYTF
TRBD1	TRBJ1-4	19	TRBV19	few	TGTGCCAGTAGTTCCTCAACCGGGACAGGGTATCAAACTAATGAAAAACTGTTTTTT	CASSSSTGTGYQTNEKLFF
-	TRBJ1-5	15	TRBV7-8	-	TGTGCCAGCAGCCCTGGAGGCACAACCAATCAGCCCCAGCATTTT	CASSPGGTTNQPQHF
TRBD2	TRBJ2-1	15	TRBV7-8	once	TGTGCCAGCAGCCGCGGGGGGTCTACCTACAATGAGCAGTTCTTC	CASSRGGSTYNEQFF
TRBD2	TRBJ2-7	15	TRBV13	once	TGTGCCAGCAGCTTAGTCACTAGCGGGGGTCGGGAGCAGTACTTC	CASSLVTSGGREQYF
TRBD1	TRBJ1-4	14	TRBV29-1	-	TGCAGCGTTGATCTCGGACAGGGAGCTGAAAAACTGTTTTTT	CSVDLGQGAEKLFF
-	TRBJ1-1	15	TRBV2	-	TGTGCCAGCAGTTACAACGACAGAATGAACACTGAAGCTTTCTTT	CASSYNDRMNTEAFF
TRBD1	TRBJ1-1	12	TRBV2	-	TGTGCCAGCAGTGAACTATACAGGGGAGCTTTCTTT	CASSELYRGAFF
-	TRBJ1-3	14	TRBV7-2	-	TGTGCCAGCAGCCAGGGGCCCTCTGGAAACACCATATATTTT	CASSQGPSGNTIYF
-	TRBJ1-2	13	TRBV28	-	TGTGCCAGCACCCACCGGGGGGGCGCAGGCTACACCTTC	CASTHRGGAGYTF
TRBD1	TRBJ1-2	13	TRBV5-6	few	TGTGCCAGCAGCGCTACAGGGGTCTATGGCTACACCTTC	CASSATGVYGYTF
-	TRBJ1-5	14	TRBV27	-	TGTGCCAGCAGTCCTCAGGATAGCAATCAGCCCCAGCATTTT	CASSPQDSNQPQHF
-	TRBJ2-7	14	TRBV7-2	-	TGTGCCAGCAGCTTCGACAGATACTCCTACGAGCAGTACTTC	CASSFDRYSYEQYF
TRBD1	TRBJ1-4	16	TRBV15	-	TGTGCCACCAGCAAAGGGACAGCAATTACTAATGAAAAACTGTTTTTT	CATSKGTAITNEKLFF
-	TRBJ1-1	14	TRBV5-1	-	TGCGCCAGCAGCCCTGGACACTATAACACTGAAGCTTTCTTT	CASSPGHYNTEAFF
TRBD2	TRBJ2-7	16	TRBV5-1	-	TGCGCCAGCAGCTTGGGTGGGACTAGCAGATCCTACGAGCAGTACTTC	CASSLGGTSRSYEQYF
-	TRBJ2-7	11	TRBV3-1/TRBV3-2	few	TGTGCCAGCAGCCGCACAAACGAGCAGTACTTC	CASSRTNEQYF
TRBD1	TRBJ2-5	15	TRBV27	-	TGTGCCAGCAGCAGACACCGGGACAGCCCCCTAGGGCAGTACTTC	CASSRHRDSPLGQYF
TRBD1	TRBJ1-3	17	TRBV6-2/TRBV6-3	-	TGTGCCAGCAGTTACCTCCGGGACAGGAGCTCTGGAAACACCATATATTTT	CASSYLRDRSSGNTIYF
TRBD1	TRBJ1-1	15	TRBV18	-	TGTGCCAGCTCACAAGGACAGGGGGCCAACACTGAAGCTTTCTTT	CASSQGQGANTEAFF
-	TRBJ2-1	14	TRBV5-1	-	TGCGCCAGCAGCTTTATTAGGGGCACCAATGAGCAGTTCTTC	CASSFIRGTNEQFF
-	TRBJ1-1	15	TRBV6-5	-	TGTGCCAGCAGTTACCGAGGACAGATAAACACTGAAGCTTTCTTT	CASSYRGQINTEAFF
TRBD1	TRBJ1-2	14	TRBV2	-	TGTGCCAGCAGTGCGGTGGGGGACAGGGGGGCCTACACCTTC	CASSAVGDRGAYTF
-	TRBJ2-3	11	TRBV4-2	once	TGTGCCAGCAGCCGGCCAGATACGCAGTATTTT	CASSRPDTQYF
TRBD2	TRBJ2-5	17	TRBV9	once	TGTGCCAGCAGCGTAGTCCGGACTAGCGGGGACCAAGAGACCCAGTACTTC	CASSVVRTSGDQETQYF
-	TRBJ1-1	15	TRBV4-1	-	TGCGCCAGCAGCCAAGAAAGTGGACAGAAGGCTGAAGCTTTCTTT	CASSQESGQKAEAFF